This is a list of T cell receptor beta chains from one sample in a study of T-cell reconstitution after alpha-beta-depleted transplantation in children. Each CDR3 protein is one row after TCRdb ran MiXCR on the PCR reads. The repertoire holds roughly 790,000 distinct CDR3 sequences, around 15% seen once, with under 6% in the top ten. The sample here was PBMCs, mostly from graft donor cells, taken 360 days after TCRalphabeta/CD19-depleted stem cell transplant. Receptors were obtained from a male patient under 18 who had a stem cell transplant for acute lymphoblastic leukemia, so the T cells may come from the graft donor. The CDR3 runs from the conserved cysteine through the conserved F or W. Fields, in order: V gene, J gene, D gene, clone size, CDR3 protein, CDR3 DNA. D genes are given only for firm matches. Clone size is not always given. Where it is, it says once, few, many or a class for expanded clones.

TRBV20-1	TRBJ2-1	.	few	CSAGLRRSYNEQFF	TGCAGTGCTGGCCTGCGGCGTTCCTACAATGAGCAGTTCTTC
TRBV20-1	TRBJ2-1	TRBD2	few	CSAGGTSGRQEQFF	TGCAGTGCTGGCGGGACTAGCGGGAGACAAGAGCAGTTCTTC
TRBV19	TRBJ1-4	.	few	CASSSGDGPTNEKLFF	TGTGCCAGTTCCTCAGGCGATGGCCCAACTAATGAAAAACTGTTTTTT
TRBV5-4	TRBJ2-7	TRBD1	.	CASSLFSRGQGNEQYF	TGTGCCAGCAGCTTGTTCTCCCGAGGACAGGGGAACGAGCAGTACTTC
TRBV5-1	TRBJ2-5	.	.	CASSFGVYKETQYF	TGCGCCAGCAGTTTCGGGGTCTACAAAGAGACCCAGTACTTC
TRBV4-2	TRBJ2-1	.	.	CASSQDARENNEQFF	TGTGCCAGCAGCCAAGATGCGAGGGAGAACAATGAGCAGTTCTTC
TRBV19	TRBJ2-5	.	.	CATASVGETQYF	TGTGCCACAGCTTCCGTCGGAGAGACCCAGTACTTC
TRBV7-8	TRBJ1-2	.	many	CASSQLGHDGDSYGYTF	TGTGCCAGCAGCCAGTTGGGGCACGACGGGGACTCTTATGGCTACACCTTC
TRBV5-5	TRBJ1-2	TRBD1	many	CASSQTGQIFGYTF	TGTGCCAGCAGCCAAACGGGACAGATTTTTGGCTACACCTTC
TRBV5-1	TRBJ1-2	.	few	CASSAEEFGYTF	TGCGCCAGCAGCGCCGAGGAGTTTGGCTACACCTTC
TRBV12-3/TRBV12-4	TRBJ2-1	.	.	CASSPGTAGNEQFF	TGTGCCAGCAGTCCCGGGACCGCGGGCAATGAGCAGTTCTTC
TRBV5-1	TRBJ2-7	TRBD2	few	CASGLLAGGTYEQYF	TGCGCCAGCGGACTCTTAGCGGGAGGTACCTACGAGCAGTACTTC
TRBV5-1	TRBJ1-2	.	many	CASRPWRDNYGYTF	TGCGCCAGCCGCCCCTGGAGGGATAACTATGGCTACACCTTC
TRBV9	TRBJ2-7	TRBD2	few	CASSKGLAGVRYEQYF	TGTGCCAGCAGCAAGGGACTAGCGGGAGTGCGTTACGAGCAGTACTTC
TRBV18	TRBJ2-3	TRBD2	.	CASSPSASGPNTQYF	TGTGCCAGCTCACCCTCGGCTAGCGGGCCAAATACGCAGTATTTT
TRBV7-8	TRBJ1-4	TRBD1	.	CASSLYRDRVGEKLFF	TGTGCCAGCAGCTTGTACCGGGACAGGGTTGGGGAAAAACTGTTTTTT